A selection of T cell receptor beta chains follows, all from one sample in a study of radiation and T cells in renal cell carcinoma. TCRdb keeps only in-frame clones here, not all; method: immunoSEQ multiplex PCR. Of 130,000 to 150,000 clones detected, roughly 90% appear once; the ten largest clones hold approximately 12%. Sequencing was performed on blood, taken from a patient whose treatment included radiotherapy and nephrectomy. These receptors all stem from a woman in her 50s with renal cell carcinoma. Both conserved end residues are part of each CDR3. The order of the fields is D gene, V gene, clone size, CDR3 length, J gene, CDR3 DNA, CDR3 protein. The D gene is left open where the match is weak. Clone size appears in some rows only: once, few, many, or a class for an expanded clone.

.,TRBV5-1,.,13,TRBJ1-2,TGCGCCAGCAGCTTGGACAGATTATATGGCTACACCTTC,CASSLDRLYGYTF
.,TRBV6-5,.,15,TRBJ1-3,TGTGCCAGCAGTATCACCGGGACATCCGGAAACACCATATATTTT,CASSITGTSGNTIYF
.,TRBV6-1,few,13,TRBJ2-5,TGTGCCAGCAGTGAACGTAGATCAGAGACCCAGTACTTC,CASSERRSETQYF
.,TRBV4-2,.,13,TRBJ1-3,TGTGCCAGCAGCCAAGGGACCGGAAACACCATATATTTT,CASSQGTGNTIYF
.,TRBV28,.,15,TRBJ2-2,TGTGCCAGTCTCGCGGCCCTCGGGGTCACCGGGGAGCTGTTTTTT,CASLAALGVTGELFF
.,TRBV2,.,12,TRBJ1-2,TGTGCCAGCAGTCTAGGGGGTGGGGGCTACACCTTC,CASSLGGGGYTF
.,TRBV4-2,.,14,TRBJ2-5,TGTGCCAGCAGCCAAGGGACTTTCCAAGAGACCCAGTACTTC,CASSQGTFQETQYF
TRBD1,TRBV6-5,.,14,TRBJ1-1,TGTGCCAGCAGTGAGGACAGGGCGGGCACTGAAGCTTTCTTT,CASSEDRAGTEAFF
.,TRBV25-1,.,15,TRBJ2-1,TGTGCCAGCAGTGACCTAGCGTCCTCCTACAATGAGCAGTTCTTC,CASSDLASSYNEQFF
.,TRBV5-1,.,15,TRBJ2-3,TGCGCCAGCAGCTTCCACTCTACTAGCACAGATACGCAGTATTTT,CASSFHSTSTDTQYF
.,TRBV6-5,.,13,TRBJ1-5,TGTGCCAGCAGCTCAGGATGGGATCAGCCCCAGCATTTT,CASSSGWDQPQHF
.,TRBV5-6,.,14,TRBJ2-1,TGTGCCAGCAGCTTGGTCGGTGGATACAATGAGCAGTTCTTC,CASSLVGGYNEQFF
.,TRBV7-9,.,14,TRBJ1-3,TGTGCCAGCAGCTTAGCGTTGGTTGGAAACACCATATATTTT,CASSLALVGNTIYF
.,TRBV7-2,.,15,TRBJ2-3,TGTGCCAGCAGCCCCGACAGACTATTTGGAGATACGCAGTATTTT,CASSPDRLFGDTQYF
.,TRBV2,once,17,TRBJ1-6,TGTGCCAGCAGTCAACCGGGCCTGGGAAACTATAATTCACCCCTCCACTTT,CASSQPGLGNYNSPLHF
.,TRBV6-6,.,13,TRBJ2-7,TGTGCCAGCAGTCCGGGACACTCCTACGAGCAGTACTTC,CASSPGHSYEQYF
.,TRBV20-1,.,8,TRBJ2-7,TGCAGTGCTAGGCGACAGTACTTC,CSARRQYF
.,TRBV18,.,16,TRBJ1-1,TGTGCCAGCTCACCAAACCGACGGACGGCGAACACTGAAGCTTTCTTT,CASSPNRRTANTEAFF
.,TRBV10-3,.,14,TRBJ1-4,TGTGCCATCAGTGACCAAAGAGAGGGTGAAAAACTGTTTTTT,CAISDQREGEKLFF
TRBD1,TRBV5-4,.,14,TRBJ1-1,TGTGCCAGCAGCTTGGGGGACAGGGACACTGAAGCTTTCTTT,CASSLGDRDTEAFF
.,TRBV9,.,14,TRBJ1-2,TGTGCCAGCAGCGCTCCTGGACAATGGGACGGCTACACCTTC,CASSAPGQWDGYTF
TRBD2,TRBV6-5,.,14,TRBJ2-7,TGTGCCAGCAGTTACCTCTTGGGGGGGACCGAGCAGTACTTC,CASSYLLGGTEQYF
.,TRBV12-5,.,14,TRBJ2-1,TGTGCTAGTGGTTTGGGACACTTGATGGATGAGCAGTTCTTC,CASGLGHLMDEQFF
.,TRBV11-1,few,14,TRBJ2-5,TGTGCCAGCAGTCCGGGCCCGGGGCAAGAGACCCAGTACTTC,CASSPGPGQETQYF
.,TRBV5-1,.,15,TRBJ2-5,TGCGCCAGCAGCTTGGGAGGAAGTAGTCAAGAGACCCAGTACTTC,CASSLGGSSQETQYF
TRBD1,TRBV4-3,.,15,TRBJ1-4,TGCGCCAGCAGCCAAGGGGCCGGACAGGGCGAAAAACTGTTTTTT,CASSQGAGQGEKLFF
TRBD1,TRBV7-2,.,18,TRBJ2-1,TGTGCCAGCAGCTTTCAAATGACCGGGACAGGGGGCTTGAATGAGCAGTTCTTC,CASSFQMTGTGGLNEQFF
.,TRBV29-1,.,14,TRBJ2-7,TGCAGCGTTGTTGTGGGGGGCCCTCCAAACGAGCAGTACTTC,CSVVVGGPPNEQYF
TRBD2,TRBV9,.,16,TRBJ2-3,TGTGCCAGCAGCGTGCTAGCGGGGGAGTTCACAGATACGCAGTATTTT,CASSVLAGEFTDTQYF
.,TRBV4-2,.,13,TRBJ1-4,TGTGCCAGCAGCCAAAGAATTAATGAAAAACTGTTTTTT,CASSQRINEKLFF
.,TRBV4-1,.,18,TRBJ1-1,TGCGCCAGCAGCCAAGATGGGTACGGGGGGCTCATGGACACTGAAGCTTTCTTT,CASSQDGYGGLMDTEAFF
.,TRBV11-2,.,13,TRBJ2-1,TGTGCCAGCAGCTTAGATCGTGACAATGAGCAGTTCTTC,CASSLDRDNEQFF
.,TRBV18,.,13,TRBJ1-1,TGTGCCAGCTCAGACATCCTGCACCGTGAAGCTTTCTTT,CASSDILHREAFF
.,TRBV5-3,.,18,TRBJ1-3,TGTGCCAGAAGCGCAGGAGTGGAGTGGTTCGACACCCTCTTAACCATATATTTT,CARSAGVEWFDTLLTIYF
.,TRBV4-1,.,15,TRBJ1-2,TGCGCCAGCAGCCCCCAACAAGGGGTGAACTATGGCTACACCTTC,CASSPQQGVNYGYTF
TRBD1,TRBV6-1,.,15,TRBJ1-1,TGTGCCAGCAGGTCACAGGGGGTGATAAACACTGAAGCTTTCTTT,CASRSQGVINTEAFF
.,TRBV27,.,14,TRBJ1-1,TGTGCCAGCAGTTTTTTAATGGGGAACACTGAAGCTTTCTTT,CASSFLMGNTEAFF
TRBD1,TRBV7-2,.,15,TRBJ2-3,TGTGCCAGCAGCTTCGGGACAGGAAGGACAGATACGCAGTATTTT,CASSFGTGRTDTQYF
TRBD1,TRBV7-8,.,15,TRBJ2-1,TGTGCCAGCAGCAAAACAGGGGCAACCTCAAATGAGCAGTTCTTC,CASSKTGATSNEQFF
TRBD1,TRBV30,.,14,TRBJ1-2,TGTGCCTGGAGGGACAGGGGGGATTTCTATGGCTACACCTTC,CAWRDRGDFYGYTF
TRBD1,TRBV2,.,15,TRBJ1-4,TGTGCCAGCAGCCAAAGCAGGGGGTTATACGAAAAACTGTTTTTT,CASSQSRGLYEKLFF
TRBD2,TRBV19,.,16,TRBJ2-1,TGTGCCAGTAGTATAGATGGGACTAGCGGGGGGGATGAGCAGTTCTTC,CASSIDGTSGGDEQFF
.,TRBV7-2,.,16,TRBJ2-7,TGTGCCAGCAGCTTAGGGACCGGGGGCCCAACCTACGAGCAGTACTTC,CASSLGTGGPTYEQYF
.,TRBV18,.,14,TRBJ1-1,TGTGCCAGCTCACCAAGGGAAACAAGAGGTGAAGCTTTCTTT,CASSPRETRGEAFF
.,TRBV5-1,.,15,TRBJ1-2,TGCGCCAGCAGCTGGGGGGCCAATCGAGACTATGGCTACACCTTC,CASSWGANRDYGYTF
TRBD1,TRBV10-3,few,13,TRBJ2-7,TGTGCCATCAGTGGCCGGGACAGCTACGAGCAGTACTTC,CAISGRDSYEQYF
TRBD1,TRBV10-3,.,13,TRBJ1-2,TGTGCCACATCTGGGACAGGGGAAAGTGGCTACACCTTC,CATSGTGESGYTF
.,TRBV5-1,.,14,TRBJ1-2,TGCGCCAGCAGCGTGGGACGGTCGCTGGGGGGCTACACCTTC,CASSVGRSLGGYTF
.,TRBV7-9,.,13,TRBJ1-1,TGTGCCAGCAGCTTAGGGACGGGCACTGAAGCTTTCTTT,CASSLGTGTEAFF
.,TRBV19,few,14,TRBJ1-2,TGTGCCAGTAAGCGGACGGAGGATAACTATGGCTACACCTTC,CASKRTEDNYGYTF
.,TRBV7-8,once,13,TRBJ1-2,TGTGCCAGCAGCTTAGGTGTCGCGGGCGGCTACACCTTC,CASSLGVAGGYTF
.,TRBV6-5,.,11,TRBJ2-7,TGTGCCAGCAGCTCCTACTACGAGCAGTACTTC,CASSSYYEQYF
.,TRBV30,.,15,TRBJ1-4,TGTGCCTGGAGCGAAGGGGCTCGGCGGGGCGAAAAACTGTTTTTT,CAWSEGARRGEKLFF
.,TRBV2,.,15,TRBJ2-1,TGTGCCAGCAGTGACCCCAGGGCAACCTACAATGAGCAGTTCTTC,CASSDPRATYNEQFF
TRBD1,TRBV12-5,.,14,TRBJ2-1,TGTGCTAGTGGGGTGAGACAGGGTCCCTATGAGCAGTTCTTC,CASGVRQGPYEQFF